These T cell receptor beta chains were read from a single sample in a study of T cells in Graves' hyperthyroidism and ophthalmopathy. MiXCR, applied by TCRdb to the multiplex PCR reads, yields one record per CDR3 protein. The sample lists 200,000 to 250,000 distinct CDR3 sequences, around 24% occurring once. Sequenced: blood. The receptor source for this set is a woman aged 40 to 55 with Graves' ophthalmopathy. Both conserved end residues are part of each CDR3. Fields, in order: J gene, V gene, clone size, D gene, CDR3 DNA, CDR3 protein. D genes are given only for firm matches. Size is omitted from some rows. Given values are once, few, many or a class for expanded clones.

TRBJ1-5,TRBV25-1,NA,NA,TGTGCCAGCAGTGAATTATGGGTTGGCAATCAGCCCCAGCATTTT,CASSELWVGNQPQHF
TRBJ2-7,TRBV20-1,NA,TRBD2,TGCAGTGCTAGAGGCGCAGCGGGAGGGAAATGGTACGAGCAGTACTTC,CSARGAAGGKWYEQYF
TRBJ2-7,TRBV9,many,TRBD2,TGTGCCAGCAGCCACAGCGGGGCGACCTACGAGCAGTACTTC,CASSHSGATYEQYF
TRBJ2-7,TRBV18,many,TRBD2,TGTGCCAGCTCGGGTATCGCGGCGGGAGGTTCGAACGAGCAGTACTTC,CASSGIAAGGSNEQYF
TRBJ1-5,TRBV5-6,few,NA,TGTGTCAGCAGCTTTCCGAACGGGCCCCAGCATTTT,CVSSFPNGPQHF
TRBJ1-5,TRBV28,many,NA,TGTGCCAGCAGTTTAGATCAGGGCCCCGGTCAGCCCCAGCATTTT,CASSLDQGPGQPQHF
TRBJ2-5,TRBV6-2/TRBV6-3,few,NA,TGTGCCAGCAGAGTCGGTGCCAGGGAAGAGACCCAGTACTTC,CASRVGAREETQYF
TRBJ2-7,TRBV6-5,many,TRBD1,TGTGCCAGCAGCTTCTTCGGACAGGGCTACGAGCAGTACTTC,CASSFFGQGYEQYF
TRBJ2-4,TRBV7-3,many,NA,TGTGCCAGCTCCCCCCGAGAAATAGCCAAAAACATTCAGTACTTC,CASSPREIAKNIQYF
TRBJ2-5,TRBV28,NA,NA,TGTGCCAGCAGTCCCTCGGGGGCCCGAATGGAGACCCAGTACTTC,CASSPSGARMETQYF
TRBJ2-7,TRBV28,NA,TRBD1,TGTGCCAGCAGTAAGACAGGGGCCTCCACCTCCTACGAGCAGTACTTC,CASSKTGASTSYEQYF
TRBJ1-1,TRBV5-4,many,NA,TGTGCCAGCAGCTTTCCCGGGCTAAACACTGAAGCTTTCTTT,CASSFPGLNTEAFF
TRBJ1-2,TRBV27,many,NA,TGTGCCAGCAGACAACAGGGTTTCGACTATGGCTACACCTTC,CASRQQGFDYGYTF
TRBJ2-5,TRBV7-2,once,NA,TGTGCCAACAGCCTACGGACGGGAACGGAGACCCAGTACTTC,CANSLRTGTETQYF
TRBJ2-7,TRBV28,many,TRBD2,TGTGCCAGCAGTTTATCTCTAGCGGGAGGGGTTGCCTACGAGCAGTACTTC,CASSLSLAGGVAYEQYF
TRBJ2-5,TRBV20-1,many,TRBD2,TGCAGTGCGGGCGGGACTAGCGGGGAGACCCAGTACTTC,CSAGGTSGETQYF
TRBJ2-5,TRBV15,many,TRBD1,TGTGCCACCAGCACAAAGACAGGGGGCCCCCAAGAGACCCAGTACTTC,CATSTKTGGPQETQYF
TRBJ1-1,TRBV6-5,many,NA,TGTGCCAGCAGTTACAATGTGGGCGGGAACACTGAAGCTTTCTTT,CASSYNVGGNTEAFF
TRBJ1-5,TRBV20-1,many,TRBD1,TGCAGTGCTAGCGTCATGGGACAGGGGCTTAACGATCAGCCCCAGCATTTT,CSASVMGQGLNDQPQHF
TRBJ2-2,TRBV27,many,NA,TGTGCCAGCACTAAATCTTACGTAGAGCCAACCGGGGAGCTGTTTTTT,CASTKSYVEPTGELFF
TRBJ2-5,TRBV2,many,TRBD2,TGTGCCAGCAGTGATGACAGGACAGGGGGCGGACTAGCGGGAGAAGAGACCCAGTACTTC,CASSDDRTGGGLAGEETQYF
TRBJ2-7,TRBV11-2,NA,TRBD2,TGTGCCAGCAGCTCAACTAGCGGGGGGTTTCAGTACTTC,CASSSTSGGFQYF
TRBJ2-7,TRBV20-1,NA,TRBD2,TGCAGTGCTAGTAAACTAGCGGGAGCCTACGAGCAGTACTTC,CSASKLAGAYEQYF
TRBJ1-2,TRBV28,few,TRBD1,TGTGCCAGCAGTTTCGGACAGGGGGCTCGGGGGGGCTACACCTTC,CASSFGQGARGGYTF
TRBJ2-2,TRBV7-3,many,TRBD2,TGTGCCAGCAAAGTGACGGGAGGGCCCACCGGGGAGCTGTTTTTT,CASKVTGGPTGELFF
TRBJ1-5,TRBV6-1,NA,NA,TGTGCCAGCATGGGCGGAGTGGTCAATCAGCCCCAGCATTTT,CASMGGVVNQPQHF
TRBJ2-7,TRBV28,NA,NA,TGTGCCAGCAGTGCACAGGGAGGGACGGAGCAGTACTTC,CASSAQGGTEQYF
TRBJ1-2,TRBV19,many,NA,TGTGCCAGTAGTATAGATCTACGATTTTATGGCTACACCTTC,CASSIDLRFYGYTF
TRBJ2-7,TRBV24-1,few,NA,TGTGCCACCAGTGACCCAGGGGTATCCCCCTACGAGCAGTACTTC,CATSDPGVSPYEQYF
TRBJ1-5,TRBV27,NA,TRBD1,TGTGCCAGCAGTGGGACAGGGCGGGACCCCCAGCATTTT,CASSGTGRDPQHF
TRBJ2-5,TRBV20-1,NA,NA,TGCAGAGCTACCTACTGGGCAGAGACTCAGTACTTC,CRATYWAETQYF
TRBJ2-2,TRBV27,many,NA,TGTGCCAGCAGTTCGGTACCCGGGGAGCTGTTTTTT,CASSSVPGELFF
TRBJ1-1,TRBV6-5,many,NA,TGTGCCAGCAGTTCGACGAACACTGAAGCTTTCTTT,CASSSTNTEAFF
TRBJ1-2,TRBV4-2,many,NA,TGTGCCAGCAGCCAACCCGGGGACCCCTATGGCTACACCTTC,CASSQPGDPYGYTF
TRBJ1-6,TRBV28,many,NA,TGTGCCAGCATCGCGGGGGCCCTGGTAAATTCACCCCTCCACTTT,CASIAGALVNSPLHF
TRBJ1-2,TRBV27,few,TRBD1,TGTGCCAGCAGTGCAATCCGGACAGGGGGTACCTATGGCTACACCTTC,CASSAIRTGGTYGYTF
TRBJ2-5,TRBV7-2,NA,TRBD1,TGTGCCAGCTCACACCCGGGACAGGGGGCGCGGGAGACCCAGTACTTC,CASSHPGQGARETQYF
TRBJ1-1,TRBV24-1,NA,TRBD1,TGTGCCACCACCAGGGACAGGGCGGCGGAAGCTTTCTTT,CATTRDRAAEAFF
TRBJ2-5,TRBV9,NA,NA,TGTGCCAGCAGCGCTGGGGGCCCGGGACGACAAGAGACCCAGTACTTC,CASSAGGPGRQETQYF
TRBJ2-7,TRBV12-3/TRBV12-4,many,NA,TGTGCCAGCACAGGAGGGACCGAGCAGTACTTC,CASTGGTEQYF
TRBJ2-7,TRBV12-5,NA,TRBD2,TGTGCTAGTGGTTTGTTCGGGACTAGCGGGAGGAACGAGCAGCCGGTATCGTACTTC,CASGLFGTSGRNEQPVSYF
TRBJ2-7,TRBV19,many,TRBD1,TGTGCCAGTAGTTTTAATGGACAGGGAAGTTACGAGCAGTACTTC,CASSFNGQGSYEQYF
TRBJ2-7,TRBV7-9,many,NA,TGTGCCAGCAGCTTAGGAGAATACGAGCAGTACTTC,CASSLGEYEQYF
TRBJ1-2,TRBV19,NA,NA,TGTGCCAGTAGAGGGCAGGGAGTGAATGGCTACACCTTC,CASRGQGVNGYTF
TRBJ1-5,TRBV6-1,many,NA,TGTGCCAGCAGAGGGACGGCCAATCAGCCCCAGCATTTT,CASRGTANQPQHF
TRBJ2-7,TRBV20-1,many,TRBD2,TGCAGTGCTAGGGATTTGGCGGGAGGGCCCCCCTACGAGCAGTACTTC,CSARDLAGGPPYEQYF
TRBJ2-5,TRBV20-1,NA,TRBD2,TGCAGTGCTAGGACTAGCGGGCGTAAACGGGAGACCCAGTACTTC,CSARTSGRKRETQYF
TRBJ1-2,TRBV29-1,many,NA,TGCAGGGACGGGACTGAGTATGGCTACACCTTC,CRDGTEYGYTF
TRBJ1-5,TRBV19,NA,NA,TGTGCCAGTAGCCTCGGGACATCCGATCAGCCCCAGCATTTT,CASSLGTSDQPQHF
TRBJ1-1,TRBV19,few,TRBD1,TGTGCCAGCCGGAGGACAGGGGAAGCTTTCTTT,CASRRTGEAFF
TRBJ2-5,TRBV7-9,many,NA,TGTGCCAGCAGCTTAGAGCCAACGGGGACCCAGTACTTC,CASSLEPTGTQYF
TRBJ1-2,TRBV6-1,NA,NA,TGTGCCATCAGCTTGCAGAAGGATGGCTACACCTTC,CAISLQKDGYTF
TRBJ1-5,TRBV2,many,TRBD1,TGTGCCAGCAGGAGGGACAGCGATCAGCCCCAGCATTTT,CASRRDSDQPQHF
TRBJ2-7,TRBV7-2,many,TRBD1,TGTGCCAGCAGCTTAGGAGGGGGCGGGGAGCAGTACTTC,CASSLGGGGEQYF
TRBJ2-6,TRBV13,many,TRBD1,TGTGCCAGCAGTCTTAAGCCTTTCCGGGACAGCGGTAACTCTGGGGCCAACGTCCTGACTTTC,CASSLKPFRDSGNSGANVLTF
TRBJ2-7,TRBV7-2,many,NA,TGTGCCAGCAGCTCAGCGACGGCAACCTACGAGCAGTACTTC,CASSSATATYEQYF
TRBJ2-7,TRBV7-9,many,NA,TGTGCCAGCAGCGAATCTACAGGGATCTACGAGCAGTACTTC,CASSESTGIYEQYF
TRBJ2-5,TRBV20-1,many,NA,TGCAGTGCTGCCTCTCCGGTAACACTTAGCCAAGAGACCCAGTACTTC,CSAASPVTLSQETQYF